The rows below give T cell receptor beta chains drawn from one sample of a study of blood T cell repertoires in COVID-19. Measured with immunoSEQ multiplex PCR; TCRdb has only the in-frame clones, and not every one. Altogether fewer than 140,000 clones are present, about two thirds being singletons, with the ten largest covering roughly 0.86%. Material: peripheral blood. All receptors come from a human donor with acute or convalescent COVID-19. The donor label of this sample is uncertain. Each CDR3 is given with its conserved first and last residue. Fields, in order: J gene, clone size, V gene, D gene, CDR3 DNA, CDR3 protein. The D gene is left open where the match is weak. Clone size is shown for a subset of rows, as once, few, many or a class of expanded clone.

>TRBJ1-5|.|TRBV4-1|TRBD1
TGCGCCAGCAGCCAAGGGACAGGGGGACCCAATCAGCCCCAGCATTTT
CASSQGTGGPNQPQHF
>TRBJ1-3|.|TRBV6-5|.
TGTGCCAGCAGAGGGGGGGCTGGAAACACCATATATTTT
CASRGGAGNTIYF
>TRBJ1-1|.|TRBV6-5|.
TGTGCCACCTCCCGGCTGAGGACTGAAGCTTTCTTT
CATSRLRTEAFF
>TRBJ1-3|.|TRBV19|.
TGTGCCAGTAGTGTCGTAAGAGCTAGACCTGGAAACACCATATATTTT
CASSVVRARPGNTIYF
>TRBJ1-4|.|TRBV13|.
TGTGCCAGCAGCTCCCCTGACAGTGGTAATGAAAAACTGTTTTTT
CASSSPDSGNEKLFF
>TRBJ1-4|.|TRBV2|TRBD1
TGTGCCAGCAGTGTAAGGGACAGGGATGCAACTAATGAAAAACTGTTTTTT
CASSVRDRDATNEKLFF
>TRBJ2-1|.|TRBV6-5|TRBD2
TGTGCCAGCAGCCCCCGCGGTCGCGGGGGACCGGAGCAGTTCTTC
CASSPRGRGGPEQFF
>TRBJ2-1|.|TRBV13|.
TGTGCCAGCAGCTTAGTAGGAGGACAGTTTTTAGGTGAGCAGTTCTTC
CASSLVGGQFLGEQFF
>TRBJ2-1|.|TRBV27|TRBD1
TGTGCCAGCAGTCCGGGACAGGGAATATCCAATGAGCAGTTCTTC
CASSPGQGISNEQFF
>TRBJ2-5|.|TRBV2|TRBD1
TGTGCCAGCAAAGCATATTGGGACAGGGAAGAGACCCAGTACTTC
CASKAYWDREETQYF
>TRBJ2-7|few|TRBV27|TRBD1
TGTGCCAGCAGTTTAAGGGGGACAGGGTCCTACGAGCAGTACTTC
CASSLRGTGSYEQYF
>TRBJ2-2|.|TRBV12-3/TRBV12-4|.
TGTGCCAGTCGAGGGGGGGCGACCGGGGAGCTGTTTTTT
CASRGGATGELFF
>TRBJ2-5|.|TRBV11-2|.
TGTGCCAGCAGCCTGGGCCGGGGGGCCTGGGGAGAGACCCAGTACTTC
CASSLGRGAWGETQYF
>TRBJ1-1|.|TRBV4-2|.
TGTGCCAGCAGCCAAGAAACGGGAAGATTGACTGAAGCTTTCTTT
CASSQETGRLTEAFF
>TRBJ2-1|.|TRBV24-1|TRBD1
TGTGCCACCAGTGACCCTAACAACAGGGGGCACGAGCAGTTCTTC
CATSDPNNRGHEQFF
>TRBJ1-1|.|TRBV19|.
TGTGCCAGTAGTAACCGGGACTCCTACTGGGGAGCTTTCTTT
CASSNRDSYWGAFF
>TRBJ1-3|.|TRBV4-1|.
TGCGCCAGCAGCCCAAACAGACAGAGCTCTGGAAACACCATATATTTT
CASSPNRQSSGNTIYF
>TRBJ1-2|few|TRBV4-1|.
TGCGCCAGCAGCCTAGACAGGCGCTATGGCTACACCTTC
CASSLDRRYGYTF
>TRBJ1-6|.|TRBV30|.
TGTGCCTGGAGTGTACTTGGCGCAGGCGATAATTCACCCCTCCACTTT
CAWSVLGAGDNSPLHF
>TRBJ1-2|.|TRBV3-1/TRBV3-2|.
TGTGCCAGCAGCCAAGCCGCAGGGATCTATGGCTACACCTTC
CASSQAAGIYGYTF
>TRBJ2-7|.|TRBV2|TRBD1
TGTGCCAGCACCGGGACAGGGAGGTCCGAGCAGTACTTC
CASTGTGRSEQYF
>TRBJ1-1|.|TRBV10-2|.
TGCGCCAGCAGAGCGACAGGAGCCAACACTGAAGCTTTCTTT
CASRATGANTEAFF
>TRBJ1-5|.|TRBV28|TRBD1
TGTGCCAGCAGTTTACTTGACAGGGACAATCAGCCCCAGCATTTT
CASSLLDRDNQPQHF
>TRBJ1-5|.|TRBV5-4|.
TGTGCCAGCAGCTCGGAGTATCAGCCCCAGCATTTT
CASSSEYQPQHF
>TRBJ2-5|.|TRBV10-3|.
TGTGCCATCAAGGACCGGGGGGCTGTAGGAGAGACCCAGTACTTC
CAIKDRGAVGETQYF
>TRBJ2-3|.|TRBV10-3|.
TGTGCCACCGCGGGGAGCACAGATACGCAGTATTTT
CATAGSTDTQYF
>TRBJ2-7|.|TRBV11-2|.
TGTGCCAGCAGCGCCGGGACATCCTACGAGCAGTACTTC
CASSAGTSYEQYF
>TRBJ2-1|.|TRBV24-1|TRBD2
TGTGCCACCAGTTGGAGCGGGACTAGCGGGGGGGCCCAGAATGAGCAGTTCTTC
CATSWSGTSGGAQNEQFF
>TRBJ1-2|.|TRBV29-1|.
TGCAGCGTTGAAGGATCGACAGCTAACTATGGCTACACCTTC
CSVEGSTANYGYTF
>TRBJ1-5|.|TRBV2|.
TGTGCCAGCAGGGACAGCGAAAGGGCGGGCAATCAGCCCCAGCATTTT
CASRDSERAGNQPQHF
>TRBJ1-1|.|TRBV28|.
TGTGCCAGCAGTTTGAGATGGTTTTGGCAGGGCGTAAAAATGAACACTGAAGCTTTCTTT
CASSLRWFWQGVKMNTEAFF
>TRBJ1-6|.|TRBV7-3|.
TGTGCCAGCAGCTTAAAAGGGGTTAATTCACCCCTCCACTTT
CASSLKGVNSPLHF
>TRBJ2-1|.|TRBV6-5|TRBD2
TGTGCCGGAGGGACTAGTGACGACAATGAGCAGTTCTTC
CAGGTSDDNEQFF
>TRBJ1-2|.|TRBV19|.
TGTGCCAGTAGTCCCTTAGACAGGCTGGGTAACTATGGCTACACCTTC
CASSPLDRLGNYGYTF
>TRBJ2-3|.|TRBV9|TRBD1
TGTGCCAGCAGCGGGACAGGGACTAGCACAGATACGCAGTATTTT
CASSGTGTSTDTQYF
>TRBJ1-1|few|TRBV10-3|TRBD1
TGTGCCATCAGTGGGACAGGGACCTACACTGAAGCTTTCTTT
CAISGTGTYTEAFF
>TRBJ1-1|.|TRBV7-9|.
TGTGCCAGCAGGCAGCATGGGCAGATGAACACTGAAGCTTTCTTT
CASRQHGQMNTEAFF
>TRBJ2-3|few|TRBV2|.
TGTGCCAGCAGTGACAGGGGCCCAGGAGCAGATACGCAGTATTTT
CASSDRGPGADTQYF
>TRBJ1-1|few|TRBV5-5|.
TGTGCCAGCACTCCGACAGTCATGAACACTGAAGCTTTCTTT
CASTPTVMNTEAFF
>TRBJ2-3|.|TRBV5-8|TRBD2
TGTGCCAGCAGCTTGGGTCGGGGGGGCACAGATACGCAGTATTTT
CASSLGRGGTDTQYF